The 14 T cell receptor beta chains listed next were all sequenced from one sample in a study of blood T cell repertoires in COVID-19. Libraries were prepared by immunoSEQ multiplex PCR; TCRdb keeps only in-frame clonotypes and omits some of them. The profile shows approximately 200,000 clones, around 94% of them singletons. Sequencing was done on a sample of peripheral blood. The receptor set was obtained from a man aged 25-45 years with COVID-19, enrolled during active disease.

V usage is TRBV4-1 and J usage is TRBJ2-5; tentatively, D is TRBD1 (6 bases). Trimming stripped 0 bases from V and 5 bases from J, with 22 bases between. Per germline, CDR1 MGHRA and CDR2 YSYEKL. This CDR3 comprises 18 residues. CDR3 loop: CASSQDPVVGALGETQYF. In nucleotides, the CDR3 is TGCGCCAGCAGCCAAGATCCCGTGGTGGGGGCGCTTGGGGAGACCCAGTACTTC.

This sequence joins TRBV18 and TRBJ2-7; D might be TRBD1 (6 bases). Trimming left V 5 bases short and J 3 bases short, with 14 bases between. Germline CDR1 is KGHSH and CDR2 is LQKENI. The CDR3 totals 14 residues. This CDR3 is CASSEGVPYYEQYF. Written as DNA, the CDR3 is TGTGCCAGCTCAGAGGGGGTACCCTACTACGAGCAGTACTTC.

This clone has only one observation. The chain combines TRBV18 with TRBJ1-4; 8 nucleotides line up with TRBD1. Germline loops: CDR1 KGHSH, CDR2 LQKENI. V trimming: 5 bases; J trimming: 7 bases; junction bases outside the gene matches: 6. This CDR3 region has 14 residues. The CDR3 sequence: CASSTGTGGEKLFF. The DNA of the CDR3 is TGTGCCAGCTCAACAGGGACAGGAGGTGAAAAACTGTTTTTT.

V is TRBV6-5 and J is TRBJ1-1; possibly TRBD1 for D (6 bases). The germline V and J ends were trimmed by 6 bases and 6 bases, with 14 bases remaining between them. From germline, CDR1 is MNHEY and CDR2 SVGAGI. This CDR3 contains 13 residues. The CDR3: CASSTTGRAEAFF. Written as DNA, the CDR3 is TGTGCCAGCAGCACTACAGGGCGGGCTGAAGCTTTCTTT.

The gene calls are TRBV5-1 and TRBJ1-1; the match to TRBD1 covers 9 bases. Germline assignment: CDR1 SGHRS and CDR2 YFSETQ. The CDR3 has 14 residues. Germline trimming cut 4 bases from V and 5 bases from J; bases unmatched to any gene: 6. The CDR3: CASSMGQGDTEAFF. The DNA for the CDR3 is TGCGCCAGCAGCATGGGACAGGGAGATACTGAAGCTTTCTTT.

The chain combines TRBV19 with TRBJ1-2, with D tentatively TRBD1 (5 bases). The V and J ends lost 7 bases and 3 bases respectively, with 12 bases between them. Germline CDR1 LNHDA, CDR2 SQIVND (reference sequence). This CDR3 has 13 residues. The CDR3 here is CASTNRQHYGYTF. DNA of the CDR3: TGTGCCAGTACCAACCGACAGCACTATGGCTACACCTTC.

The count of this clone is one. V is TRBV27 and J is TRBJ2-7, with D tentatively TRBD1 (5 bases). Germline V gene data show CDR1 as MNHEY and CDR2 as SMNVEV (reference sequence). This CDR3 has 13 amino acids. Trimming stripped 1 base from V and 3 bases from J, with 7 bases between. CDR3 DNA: TGTGCCAGCAGTTTATTGCAGGGCTACGAGCAGTACTTC. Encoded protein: CASSLLQGYEQYF.

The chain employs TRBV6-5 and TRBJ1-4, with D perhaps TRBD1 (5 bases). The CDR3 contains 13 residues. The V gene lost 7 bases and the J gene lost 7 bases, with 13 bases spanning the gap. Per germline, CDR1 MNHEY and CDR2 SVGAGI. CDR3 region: CASIPDSREKLFF. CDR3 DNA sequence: TGTGCCAGCATTCCCGACAGCCGTGAAAAACTGTTTTTT.

CDR3 protein: CATTESTGELFF. In DNA form, the CDR3 reads TGTGCCACTACAGAGTCCACCGGGGAGCTGTTTTTT. The chain links TRBV6-5 to TRBJ2-2; no reliable D call. V lost 10 bases to trimming and J lost 4 bases, with 10 bases between them. CDR1 is MNHEY, CDR2 SVGAGI, per germline. There are 12 residues in the CDR3.

In DNA, the CDR3 is TGTGCCAGCAGTCCGACCCGAGGGGGTGAAAAACTGTTTTTT. Translating it yields CASSPTRGGEKLFF. The genes are TRBV6-2 or TRBV6-3 and TRBJ1-4; TRBD1 might be the D (6 bases). Germline CDR1 and CDR2: MNHEY and SVGEGT. Trimming took 5 bases from V and 7 from J, leaving 14 bases between them. The CDR3 runs 14 residues.

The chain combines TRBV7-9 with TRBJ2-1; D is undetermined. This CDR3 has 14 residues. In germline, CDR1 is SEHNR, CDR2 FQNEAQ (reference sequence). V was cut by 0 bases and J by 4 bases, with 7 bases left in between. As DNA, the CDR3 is TGTGCCAGCAGCTTAGCGGCCGAATACAATGAGCAGTTCTTC. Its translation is CASSLAAEYNEQFF.

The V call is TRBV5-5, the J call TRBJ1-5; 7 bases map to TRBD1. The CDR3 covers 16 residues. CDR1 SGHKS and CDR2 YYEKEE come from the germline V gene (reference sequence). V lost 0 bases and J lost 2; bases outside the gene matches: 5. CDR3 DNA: TGTGCCAGCAGCTTGGACAGGGGAGGTGGCAATCAGCCCCAGCATTTT. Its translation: CASSLDRGGGNQPQHF.

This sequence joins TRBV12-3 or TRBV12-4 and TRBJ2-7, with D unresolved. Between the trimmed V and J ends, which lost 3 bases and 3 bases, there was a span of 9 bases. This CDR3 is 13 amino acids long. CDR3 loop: CASSLEQIYEQYF. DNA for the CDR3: TGTGCCAGCAGTTTGGAGCAGATCTACGAGCAGTACTTC.

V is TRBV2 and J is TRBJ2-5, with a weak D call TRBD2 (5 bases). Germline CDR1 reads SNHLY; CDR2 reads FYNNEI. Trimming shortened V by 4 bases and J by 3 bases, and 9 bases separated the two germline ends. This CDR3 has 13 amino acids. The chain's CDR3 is CASSVAGEETQYF. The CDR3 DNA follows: TGTGCCAGCAGTGTCGCCGGGGAAGAGACCCAGTACTTC.